This T cell receptor (beta chain) originates from a study of metastatic and nonmetastatic thyroid tumors. This CDR3 has 12 residues. V was pared by 6 bases and J by 3 bases, with 5 bases between. The germline gives CDR1 WSHSY, CDR2 SAAADI. This clone showed up just a few times. Treatment of any kind had been given to no patient before thyroid surgery. MiXCR reprocessed the PCR reads for TCRdb. The sample lists approximately 38,000 clones, around 30% occurring once. Material for sequencing was blood. This chain uses TRBV10-2 with TRBJ2-2; a possible D gene is TRBD1 (5 bases). The source is a male donor with papillary thyroid cancer or a benign thyroid nodule (not recorded which). Some clones in this sample may be carry-over from other donors' samples. The CDR3 DNA sequence: TGCGCCAGCAGGACAGACACCGGGGAGCTGTTTTTT. Translating it yields CASRTDTGELFF.